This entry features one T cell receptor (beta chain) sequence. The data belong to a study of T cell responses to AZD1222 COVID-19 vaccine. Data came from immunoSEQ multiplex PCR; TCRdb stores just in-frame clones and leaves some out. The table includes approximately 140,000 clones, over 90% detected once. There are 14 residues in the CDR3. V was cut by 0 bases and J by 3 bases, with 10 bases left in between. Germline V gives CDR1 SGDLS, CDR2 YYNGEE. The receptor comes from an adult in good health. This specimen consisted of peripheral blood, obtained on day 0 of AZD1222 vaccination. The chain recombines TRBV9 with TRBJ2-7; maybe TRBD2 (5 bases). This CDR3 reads CASSVDGSGYEQYF. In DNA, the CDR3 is TGTGCCAGCAGCGTAGATGGGAGTGGCTACGAGCAGTACTTC.